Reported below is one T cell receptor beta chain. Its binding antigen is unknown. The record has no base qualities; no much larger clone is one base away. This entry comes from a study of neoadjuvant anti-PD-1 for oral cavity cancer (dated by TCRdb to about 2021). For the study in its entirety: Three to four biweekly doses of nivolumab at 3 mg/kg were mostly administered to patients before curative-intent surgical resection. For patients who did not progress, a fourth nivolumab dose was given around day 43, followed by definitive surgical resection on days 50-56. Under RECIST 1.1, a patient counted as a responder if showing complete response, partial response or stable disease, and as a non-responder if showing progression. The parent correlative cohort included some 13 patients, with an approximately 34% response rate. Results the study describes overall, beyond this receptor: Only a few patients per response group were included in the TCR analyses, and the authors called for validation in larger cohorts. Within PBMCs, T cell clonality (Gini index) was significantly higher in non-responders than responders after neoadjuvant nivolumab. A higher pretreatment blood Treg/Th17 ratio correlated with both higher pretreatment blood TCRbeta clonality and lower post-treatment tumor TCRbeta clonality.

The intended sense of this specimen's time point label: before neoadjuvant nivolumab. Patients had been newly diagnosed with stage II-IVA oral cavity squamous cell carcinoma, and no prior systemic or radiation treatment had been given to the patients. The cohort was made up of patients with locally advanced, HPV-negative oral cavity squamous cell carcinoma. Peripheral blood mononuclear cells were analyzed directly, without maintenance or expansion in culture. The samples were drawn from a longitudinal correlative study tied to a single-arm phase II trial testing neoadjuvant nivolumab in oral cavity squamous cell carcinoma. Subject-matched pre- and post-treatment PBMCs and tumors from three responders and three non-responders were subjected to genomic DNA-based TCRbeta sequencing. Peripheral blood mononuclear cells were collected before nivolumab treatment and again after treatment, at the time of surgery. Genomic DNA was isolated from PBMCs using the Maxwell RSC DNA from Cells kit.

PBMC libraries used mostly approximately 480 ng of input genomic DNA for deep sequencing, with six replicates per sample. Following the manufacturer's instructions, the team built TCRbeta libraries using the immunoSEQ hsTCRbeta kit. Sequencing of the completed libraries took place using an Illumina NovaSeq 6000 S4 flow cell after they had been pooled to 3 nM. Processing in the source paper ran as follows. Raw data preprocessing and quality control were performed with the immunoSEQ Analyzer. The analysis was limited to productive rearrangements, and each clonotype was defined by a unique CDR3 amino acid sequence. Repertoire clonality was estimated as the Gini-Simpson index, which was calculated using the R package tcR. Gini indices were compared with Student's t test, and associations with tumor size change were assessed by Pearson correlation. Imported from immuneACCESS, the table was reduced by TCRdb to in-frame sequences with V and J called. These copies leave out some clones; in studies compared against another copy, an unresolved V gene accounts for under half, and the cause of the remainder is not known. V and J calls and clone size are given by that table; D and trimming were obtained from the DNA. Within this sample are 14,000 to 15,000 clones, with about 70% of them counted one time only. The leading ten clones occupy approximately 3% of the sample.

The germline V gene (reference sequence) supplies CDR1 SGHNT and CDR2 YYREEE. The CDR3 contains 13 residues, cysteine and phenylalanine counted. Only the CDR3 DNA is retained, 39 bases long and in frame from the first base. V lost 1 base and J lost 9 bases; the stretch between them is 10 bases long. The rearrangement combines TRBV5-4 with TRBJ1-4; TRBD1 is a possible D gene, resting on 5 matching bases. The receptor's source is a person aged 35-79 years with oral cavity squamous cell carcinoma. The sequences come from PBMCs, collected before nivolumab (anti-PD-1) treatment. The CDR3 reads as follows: CASSLQGDKKLFF. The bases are TGTGCCAGCAGCTTGCAGGGAGATAAAAAACTGTTTTTT. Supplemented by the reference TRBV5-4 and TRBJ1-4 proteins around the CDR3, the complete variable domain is ETGVTQSPTHLIKTRGQQVTLRCSSQSGHNTVSWYQQALGQGPQFIFQYYREEENGRGNFPPRFSGLQFPNYSSELNVNALELDDSALYLCASSLQGDKKLFFGSGTQLSVL.